The next 9 T cell receptor beta chains were all read from a single sample in a study of blood T cell repertoires in COVID-19. The table came from immunoSEQ multiplex PCR; TCRdb's copy has only in-frame clones and leaves some out. The data show roughly 61,000 clones, 75% to 95% seen once. The sample comprised peripheral blood. The receptors were sampled from a man older than 75 with acute or convalescent COVID-19.

The chain links TRBV5-4 to TRBJ2-7; 8 nucleotides agree with TRBD1. The CDR3 loop spans 14 amino acids. Trimming cost V 5 bases and J 2 bases; bases outside gene matches: 6. CDR1 and CDR2 (germline): SGHNT, YYREEE (reference sequence). CDR3 nucleotide sequence: TGTGCCAGCAGGGGGGACAGGATTACCTACGAGCAGTACTTC. Amino acid sequence: CASRGDRITYEQYF.

The chain has TRBV19 and TRBJ2-1; 7 bases are shared with TRBD2. V shed 5 bases, J shed 8 bases, and the junction held 3 bases outside the gene matches. The CDR3 has 12 residues. CDR1 and CDR2 from the germline V gene are LNHDA and SQIVND (reference sequence). This CDR3 reads CASSPRGDEQFF. CDR3 coding DNA: TGTGCCAGTAGTCCACGGGGGGATGAGCAGTTCTTC.

This chain uses TRBV15 with TRBJ2-5, with a weak D call TRBD2 (6 bases). Germline V gene sequence: CDR1 LNHNV, CDR2 YYDKDF (reference sequence). V shed 5 bases and J shed 4 bases, with 17 bases lying between them. This CDR3 has 15 amino acids. CDR3 sequence reads: CATSRGKGPVETQYF. As DNA, the CDR3 is TGTGCCACCAGCCGGGGGAAAGGGCCTGTAGAGACCCAGTACTTC.

V usage is TRBV24-1 and J usage is TRBJ2-3; 8 positions agree with TRBD2. Germline assignment: CDR1 KGHDR and CDR2 SFDVKD. This CDR3 has 19 amino acids. J was trimmed by 2 bases and V by 3 bases; bases with no gene match: 15. The CDR3 DNA follows: TGTGCCACCAGTGATCCCCAGGGTTCAGCGGGGGCCCTCACAGATACGCAGTATTTT. Its protein product is CATSDPQGSAGALTDTQYF.

The chain couples TRBV27 to TRBJ2-3, with TRBD2 matching 9 bases. Germline V CDR1 and CDR2: MNHEY, SMNVEV (reference sequence). The CDR3 sequence is 16 residues long. The V and J ends lost 6 bases and 1 base, in that order; junction bases with no gene match: 8. The CDR3 loop is CASRRRTSVGTDTQYF. The DNA of the CDR3 is TGTGCCAGCAGACGAAGGACTAGCGTTGGCACAGATACGCAGTATTTT.

This clone was seen a single time. The rearrangement uses TRBV3-1 (or the pseudogene TRBV3-2) and TRBJ2-5, with a possible D match to TRBD1 (5 bases). CDR1 is LGHDT, CDR2 YNNKEL, per germline (reference sequence). Trimming cost V 4 bases and J 5 bases, with 14 bases left between them. This CDR3 comprises 14 residues. CDR3 DNA: TGTGCCAGCAGCCGTGACAGAGCAGAGGAGACCCAGTACTTC. It encodes CASSRDRAEETQYF.

This clone was recorded only once. CDR3 loop: CASSPPQGAPGNTIYF. CDR3 DNA: TGTGCCAGCAGCCCCCCTCAGGGGGCTCCTGGAAACACCATATATTTT. The chain is built from TRBV28 and TRBJ1-3; the match to TRBD1 covers 8 bases. V gave up 6 bases and J gave up 2 bases; unmatched junction bases: 9. The CDR3 length is 16 residues. Germline values: CDR1 MDHEN, CDR2 SYDVKM. Drawing the rest from reference TRBV28 and TRBJ1-3, the complete variable domain is DVKVTQSSRYLVKRTGEKVFLECVQDMDHENMFWYRQDPGLGLRLIYFSYDVKMKEKGDIPEGYSVSREKKERFSLILESASTNQTSMYLCASSPPQGAPGNTIYFGEGSWLTVV.

This sequence joins TRBV6-5 and TRBJ2-1; 9 positions agree with TRBD2. Germline V gene data show CDR1 as MNHEY and CDR2 as SVGAGI. Losses at the gene ends were 5 bases for V and 14 bases for J; bases not matched to a gene: 7. The CDR3 consists of 12 residues. The CDR3 is CASSLAGGPKFF. The DNA for the CDR3 is TGTGCCAGCAGTCTGGCGGGGGGGCCGAAGTTCTTC.

J is TRBJ2-5 and V is TRBV5-1, with 12 bases aligning to TRBD2. Trimming at V came to 4 bases and at J to 5 bases, leaving 12 bases not matched to a gene. This CDR3 is 17 amino acids long. The V gene's germline CDR1 is SGHRS and CDR2 YFSETQ. CDR3 coding DNA: TGCGCCAGCAGCGGGGCTAGCGGGGGGGCCTCTTCGGAGACCCAGTACTTC. Amino acids: CASSGASGGASSETQYF. Based on the CDR3 plus reference TRBV5-1 and TRBJ2-5, the full variable domain is KAGVTQTPRYLIKTRGQQVTLSCSPISGHRSVSWYQQTPGQGLQFLFEYFSETQRNKGNFPGRFSGRQFSNSRSEMNVSTLELGDSALYLCASSGASGGASSETQYFGPGTRLLVL.